This T cell receptor (beta chain) was captured by sequencing in a study of quantifying T cell responses using KT2 cells. Looking at the study overall: cDNA was made from DNase-treated RNA using alpha and beta constant primers. The second PCR ran as a qPCR until a predetermined fluorescence threshold was reached.

KT2 cells were mixed with fixed PBMC numbers at varying ratios. With 3 bases removed from V and 0 bases from J, the gap between germline ends came to 6 bases. Germline V gene sequence: CDR1 KGHSH, CDR2 LQKENI. The CDR3 has 14 amino acids. An oligo carrying a UMI was ligated to the cDNA 3' end. The first PCR ran 4 to 5 cycles with an equimolar RC1.1 and RC1.2 beta primer mix. TCRdb used MiXCR to reprocess the UMI-ligation and nested PCR reads, holding one entry per CDR3 protein. This table holds some 41,000 distinct CDR3 sequences, over 15% found once. This TCR derives from a human donor. Sequencing used PBMCs spiked with cells of the T cell clone KT2. V is TRBV18 and J is TRBJ2-1; D gene uncertain. The CDR3 DNA reads as TGTGCCAGCTCACCTCAGAGCTCCTACAATGAGCAGTTCTTC. This codes for CASSPQSSYNEQFF.